The 29 T cell receptor beta chains in this list originate from one sample, sequenced in a study of blood T cells in healthy people across ages. For the second PCR, which ran for roughly 7 to 11 cycles, a sample-barcoded 5' primer and a J-beta primer mix were used. TCRdb re-called the 5' RACE reads with MiXCR, one entry per CDR3 protein. Seen here are roughly 2 million distinct CDR3 sequences, 40% to 55% observed once, and the top ten hold approximately 2.1%. Sequencing input: blood. The source is a woman aged 35 to 49 in good health.

The chain uses TRBV3-1 and TRBJ2-1; D is uncertain. The CDR3 loop spans 17 amino acids. Germline loops: CDR1 LGHDT, CDR2 YNNKEL (reference sequence). V was pared by 0 bases and J by 4 bases, with 16 bases between. The CDR3 DNA reads TGTGCCAGCAGCCAAGATGATTTCCGTTTTCGTTACAATGAGCAGTTCTTC. Protein: CASSQDDFRFRYNEQFF.

This sequence joins TRBV4-1 and TRBJ2-7, with 7 nucleotides matching TRBD1. Germline loops: CDR1 MGHRA, CDR2 YSYEKL. There are 15 residues in the CDR3. Trimming at V came to 4 bases and at J to 4 bases, leaving 10 bases not matched to a gene. The CDR3 DNA is TGCGCCAGCAGCCCCCCTGAGCGCAGGGGGTACGAGCAGTACTTC. It translates to CASSPPERRGYEQYF.

The table lists this clonotype with a few counts. The chain recombines TRBV25-1 with TRBJ2-1; 10 bases align to TRBD2. CDR1 is MGHDK, CDR2 SYGVNS, per germline. J lost 10 bases, V lost 3 bases, and 6 bases had no gene match. The CDR3 covers 14 residues. The CDR3 DNA reads as TGTGCCAGCAGTGACTCCGGGACTAGCGAGGAGCAGTTCTTC. This translates into CASSDSGTSEEQFF.

Only a few counts were recorded for this clonotype. The gene calls are TRBV7-3 and TRBJ2-1; 15 bases are a match to TRBD2. The germline CDR1 and CDR2 sequences are SGHTA and FQGTGA. This CDR3 has 16 residues. With V trimmed by 5 bases and J by 9 bases, 8 bases remained unmatched. The CDR3 here is CASSPRTSGGVAEQFF. As DNA, the CDR3 is TGTGCCAGCAGCCCACGGACTAGCGGGGGGGTTGCTGAGCAGTTCTTC.

The rearrangement uses TRBV20-1 and TRBJ1-6, with TRBD1 matching 7 bases. Losses at the gene ends were 1 base for V and 0 bases for J; bases not matched to a gene: 0. Germline CDR1 DFQATT, CDR2 SNEGSKA (reference sequence). There are 15 residues in the CDR3. The CDR3 DNA sequence: TGCAGTGCTAGAGGACAGGGCTCCTATAATTCACCCCTCCACTTT. Translating gives CSARGQGSYNSPLHF.

The rearrangement links TRBV29-1 to TRBJ1-5, with D possibly TRBD1 on 5 matching bases. This CDR3 is 13 amino acids long. V shed 5 bases and J shed 0 bases, with 8 bases lying between them. Looked up from germline, CDR1 is SQVTM and CDR2 is ANQGSEA. CDR3 amino acids: CSVRTNSNQPQHF. The CDR3 DNA reads as TGCAGCGTTCGGACAAATAGCAATCAGCCCCAGCATTTT.

The V call is TRBV9, the J call TRBJ1-2; 8 bases agree with TRBD1. Per germline, CDR1 SGDLS and CDR2 YYNGEE. V shed 1 base, J shed 6 bases, and the junction held 14 bases outside the gene matches. The CDR3 length is 17 residues. The CDR3 DNA follows: TGTGCCAGCAGCGTATCCAATCCGACAGGGGCTATGGATGGCTACACCTTC. Translating gives CASSVSNPTGAMDGYTF.

This clonotype has just a few counts. The chain employs TRBV7-2 and TRBJ2-7; D ambiguous. Germline CDR1 SGHTA, CDR2 FQGNSA. CDR3 size: 14 residues. V was cut by 3 bases and J by 2 bases, with 11 bases left in between. In DNA form, the CDR3 reads TGTGCCAGCAGCTTCGCTGACACCGCCTACGAGCAGTACTTC. It encodes CASSFADTAYEQYF.

The chain has TRBV13 and TRBJ2-7, with D perhaps TRBD1 or TRBD2 (5 bases each). With the DNA end fitting TRBJ2-5 better, the J assignment may be wrong. Germline lookup yields CDR1 PRHDT and CDR2 FYEKMQ (reference sequence). This CDR3 region has 16 residues. The CDR3 protein is CASSDGPQDSRETQYF. Written as DNA, the CDR3 is TGTGCCAGCAGCGACGGGCCACAGGACTCCCGAGAGACCCAGTACTTC.

J is TRBJ1-1 and V is TRBV6-5; D unresolved. CDR3 length: 14 amino acids. CDR1 is MNHEY, CDR2 SVGAGI, per germline. Trimming cost V 2 bases and J 1 base, with 8 bases left between them. The CDR3 is CASSYTHRNTEAFF. CDR3 nucleotide sequence: TGTGCCAGCAGTTACACTCACAGGAACACTGAAGCTTTCTTT.

J is TRBJ2-1 and V is TRBV6-2 or TRBV6-3, with D perhaps being TRBD1 or TRBD2 (5 bases each). This CDR3 comprises 16 residues. Germline V gives CDR1 MNHEY, CDR2 SVGEGT. The ends were cut back, 0 bases at V and 6 bases at J, with 15 bases in the middle. The DNA for the CDR3 is TGTGCCAGCAGTTACTCGAGAGGGGCCTTCTCCAATGAGCAGTTCTTC. Its translation: CASSYSRGAFSNEQFF.

J is TRBJ1-1 and V is TRBV20-1; 7 nucleotides align to TRBD1. Germline values: CDR1 DFQATT, CDR2 SNEGSKA (reference sequence). Losses at the gene ends were 2 bases for V and 1 base for J; bases not matched to a gene: 1. CDR3 length: 13 amino acids. CDR3 DNA sequence: TGCAGTGCTAGAAAGGGGGCGAACACTGAAGCTTTCTTT. It codes for CSARKGANTEAFF.

V gene TRBV7-2 combines with J gene TRBJ2-2, with D possibly matching TRBD1 (6 bases). This CDR3 region has 14 residues. CDR1 SGHTA and CDR2 FQGNSA come from the germline V gene. Trimming left V 6 bases short and J 3 bases short, with 11 bases between. The CDR3 sequence: CASRLGTHTGELFF. The CDR3 DNA reads as TGTGCCAGCAGGCTCGGGACACACACCGGGGAGCTGTTTTTT.

The CDR3: CASSQGTSGTREQYF. The CDR3 DNA sequence: TGCGCCAGCAGCCAAGGGACTAGCGGAACCCGCGAGCAGTACTTC. The chain employs TRBV4-3 and TRBJ2-4; 10 bases are a match to TRBD2. Judging by the DNA end, TRBJ2-7 fits better; the J call may be wrong. This CDR3 spans 15 amino acids. The germline CDR1 and CDR2 sequences are LGHNA and YSLEER.

The rearrangement links TRBV5-1 to TRBJ1-2, with TRBD1 as a possible D gene (6 bases). V was pared by 1 base and J by 8 bases, with 27 bases between. The length of the CDR3 is 18 residues. Germline values: CDR1 SGHRS, CDR2 YFSETQ. The DNA of the CDR3 is TGCGCCAGCAGCTTGTCCGTAGCGGTGGCAGGGGAGCCAAGCGGCTACACCTTC. It is translated as CASSLSVAVAGEPSGYTF.

The chain joins TRBV27 to TRBJ1-2; TRBD1 matches at 10 bases. The CDR3 contains 18 residues. V was clipped by 3 bases and J by 0 bases; unmatched bases: 10. Germline lookup yields CDR1 MNHEY and CDR2 SMNVEV (reference sequence). CDR3 protein: CASSFLRQGARPNYGYTF. In DNA, the CDR3 is TGTGCCAGCAGTTTCCTTAGACAGGGGGCTCGCCCTAACTATGGCTACACCTTC.

About this clonotype itself: This may stem from a read error, because a much larger clone lies one nucleotide away. The chain joins TRBV7-2 to TRBJ2-4; the D gene is possibly TRBD1 (5 bases). The CDR3 runs to 12 residues. Germline values: CDR1 SGHTA, CDR2 FQGNSA. Trimming cost V 5 bases and J 13 bases, with 15 bases left between them. The CDR3 reads CASSRGRVEQYF. The CDR3 DNA reads as TGTGCCAGCAGCCGCGGCAGGGTGGAGCAGTACTTC.

This rearrangement joins TRBV10-3 to TRBJ2-7; D unclear. The CDR3 extends over 13 amino acids. V shed 4 bases and J shed 1 base, with 8 bases lying between them. Germline assignment: CDR1 ENHRY and CDR2 SYGVKD. In DNA, the CDR3 is TGTGCCATCAGTGGGGCAGAGTCCTACGAGCAGTACTTC. This translates into CAISGAESYEQYF.

The rearrangement joins TRBV19 to TRBJ2-1; D is tentatively TRBD1 or TRBD2 (5 bases each). CDR1 is LNHDA, CDR2 SQIVND, per germline (reference sequence). Deletions cut 7 bases from V and 2 bases from J, with 15 bases between. The CDR3 extends over 15 amino acids. The CDR3 here is CASTNGVGPYNEQFF. The CDR3 bases are TGTGCCAGTACCAACGGGGTGGGGCCCTACAATGAGCAGTTCTTC.

The CDR3 reads CSAIKGAEQYF. The CDR3 DNA is TGCAGTGCTATTAAGGGGGCCGAGCAGTACTTC. The chain employs TRBV20-1 and TRBJ2-7; TRBD1 matches at 7 bases. Germline CDR1 is DFQATT and CDR2 is SNEGSKA (reference sequence). This CDR3 region has 11 residues. J was trimmed by 6 bases and V by 4 bases; bases with no gene match: 3.

This clonotype was counted once. The V call is TRBV4-3, the J call TRBJ2-7; the D call may be TRBD1 or TRBD2 (5 bases each). Germline V gene sequence: CDR1 LGHNA, CDR2 YSLEER. CDR3 length: 16 residues. V lost 2 bases, J lost 7 bases, and 21 bases lay in between. Written as DNA, the CDR3 is TGCGCCAGCAGCCAAACCGGGACCGACCGTTACAATGAGCAGTACTTC. It yields the protein CASSQTGTDRYNEQYF.

The rearrangement joins TRBV7-2 to TRBJ2-4; D gene ambiguous. V gave up 5 bases and J gave up 7 bases, with 6 bases separating them. Germline CDR1 and CDR2: SGHTA and FQGNSA. This CDR3 is built from 11 residues. DNA of the CDR3: TGTGCCAGCAGCCCTAACAACATTCAGTACTTC. It codes for CASSPNNIQYF.

V usage is TRBV4-3 and J usage is TRBJ2-1; 9 bases map to TRBD1. The assigned J gene may be wrong: the sequence end matches TRBJ2-7 better. Germline V gene lookup returns CDR1 LGHNA and CDR2 YSLEER. This CDR3 region has 17 residues. The CDR3: CASSQGTGASSYNEQYF. CDR3 nucleotides: TGCGCCAGCAGCCAAGGGACAGGGGCCAGCTCCTACAATGAGCAGTACTTC.

The sample holds a few counts of this clonotype. The chain has TRBV3-1 and TRBJ2-6; TRBD1 is a possible D gene (5 bases). V was trimmed by 3 bases and J by 3 bases, leaving 9 bases between them. The CDR3 is 15 residues long. Germline loops: CDR1 LGHDT, CDR2 YNNKEL (reference sequence). The CDR3 bases are TGTGCCAGCAGCCACCAGGGTTTTGGGGCCAACGTCCTGACTTTC. Translation: CASSHQGFGANVLTF. The entire variable domain, with the rest obtained from reference TRBV3-1 and TRBJ2-6, is as follows: DTAVSQTPKYLVTQMGNDKSIKCEQNLGHDTMYWYKQDSKKFLKIMFSYNNKELIINETVPNRFSPKSPDKAHLNLHINSLELGDSAVYFCASSHQGFGANVLTFGAGSRLTVL.

This clonotype occurred a few times. The chain has TRBV10-2 and TRBJ2-7; D remains unclear. The DNA end is a closer match to TRBJ2-5, so the J assignment may be wrong. Per germline, CDR1 WSHSY and CDR2 SAAADI. The CDR3 consists of 13 residues. The chain's CDR3 is CASSEMDIETQYF. CDR3 sequence (DNA): TGCGCCAGCAGTGAGATGGATATCGAGACCCAGTACTTC.

As for this clonotype: Germline and junction disagree at one end, which may indicate a read error. The rearrangement uses TRBV9 and TRBJ2-3, with D perhaps TRBD2 (5 bases). Germline CDR1 is SGDLS and CDR2 is YYNGEE. CDR3 size: 16 residues. The CDR3 DNA follows: TGTGCCAGCAGCGTAGACGGCGGAACGATGGGAGATGCGCAGTATTTT. Its protein product is CASSVDGGTMGDAQYF.

This clonotype appeared a single time. CDR3 loop: CASSLGPTMGDNEQFF. In DNA form, the CDR3 reads TGTGCCAGCAGCTTAGGTCCGACAATGGGGGACAATGAGCAGTTCTTC. The chain links TRBV7-2 to TRBJ2-1, with D perhaps being TRBD1 or TRBD2 (5 bases each). From germline, CDR1 is SGHTA and CDR2 FQGNSA. CDR3 length equals 16 residues. Trimming left V 1 base short and J 5 bases short, with 15 bases between.

The genes are TRBV6-6 and TRBJ2-5, with 11 bases identical to TRBD2. The length of the CDR3 is 15 residues. With 0 bases clipped from V and 7 bases from J, the junction kept 4 bases outside the gene matches. Germline V lookup: CDR1 MNHNY, CDR2 SVGAGI (reference sequence). CDR3 sequence reads: CASSYSSGGVWTQYF. CDR3 in DNA: TGTGCCAGCAGTTACTCTAGCGGGGGGGTCTGGACCCAGTACTTC.

This chain connects TRBV7-9 to TRBJ1-6, with TRBD1 identical over 10 bases. CDR3 length equals 16 residues. Germline lookup yields CDR1 SEHNR and CDR2 FQNEAQ (reference sequence). Trimming took 5 bases from V and 4 from J; bases not matched to a gene: 5. The CDR3 DNA sequence: TGTGCCAGCAGCCGGACAGGGGGTAATTATAATTCACCCCTCCACTTT. Translated: CASSRTGGNYNSPLHF.